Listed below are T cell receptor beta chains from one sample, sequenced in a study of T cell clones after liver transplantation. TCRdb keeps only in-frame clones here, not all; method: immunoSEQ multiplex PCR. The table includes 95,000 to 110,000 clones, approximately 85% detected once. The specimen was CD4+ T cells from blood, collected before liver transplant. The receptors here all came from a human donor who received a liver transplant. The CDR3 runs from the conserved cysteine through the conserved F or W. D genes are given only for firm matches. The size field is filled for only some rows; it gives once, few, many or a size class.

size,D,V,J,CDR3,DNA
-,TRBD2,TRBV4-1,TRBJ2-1,CASAHVGGVYNEQFF,TGCGCCAGCGCCCACGTGGGGGGGGTCTACAATGAGCAGTTCTTC
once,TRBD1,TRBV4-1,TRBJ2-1,CASSEAGQGISEQFF,TGCGCCAGCTCCGAAGCGGGACAGGGGATCAGTGAGCAGTTCTTC
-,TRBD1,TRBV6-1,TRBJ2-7,CASSVGTGFSYEQYF,TGTGCCAGCAGTGTAGGGACAGGGTTTTCCTACGAGCAGTACTTC
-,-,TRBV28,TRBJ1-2,CASSTTGRPYGYTF,TGTGCCAGCAGTACTACGGGGCGACCTTATGGCTACACCTTC
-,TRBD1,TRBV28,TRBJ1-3,CASKAGGTGNTIYF,TGTGCCAGCAAGGCAGGGGGCACTGGAAACACCATATATTTT
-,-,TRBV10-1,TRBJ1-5,CASSEDSEGPQHF,TGCGCCAGCAGTGAGGACAGCGAGGGCCCCCAGCATTTT
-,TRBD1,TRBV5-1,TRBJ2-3,CASRQGASTDTQYF,TGCGCCAGCCGACAGGGGGCCTCCACAGATACGCAGTATTTT
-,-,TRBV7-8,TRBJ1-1,CASSLVDSRNTEAFF,TGTGCCAGCAGCTTAGTTGATTCCAGGAACACTGAAGCTTTCTTT
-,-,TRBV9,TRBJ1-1,CASSLEGLSTEAFF,TGTGCCAGCAGCTTGGAGGGGTTGAGCACTGAAGCTTTCTTT
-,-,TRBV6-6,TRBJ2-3,CASSAVALPPSDTQYF,TGTGCCAGCAGTGCTGTAGCCCTACCCCCCTCAGATACGCAGTATTTT
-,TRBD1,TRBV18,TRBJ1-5,CASSPTGGPYSNQPQHF,TGTGCCAGCTCACCGACAGGGGGACCCTATAGCAATCAGCCCCAGCATTTT
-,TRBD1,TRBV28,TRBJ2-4,CASSLGTAQRQDF,TGTGCCAGCAGCCTCGGGACAGCCCAAAGACAGGACTTC
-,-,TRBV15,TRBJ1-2,CATSQGGAGGGYTF,TGTGCCACCAGCCAAGGAGGGGCGGGTGGCGGCTACACCTTC
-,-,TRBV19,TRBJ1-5,CASGRDDSRNQPQHF,TGTGCCAGTGGGAGGGACGACAGCCGTAATCAGCCCCAGCATTTT
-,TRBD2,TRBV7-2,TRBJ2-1,CASSLGLRGGYNEQFF,TGTGCCAGCAGCTTAGGTCTCCGCGGGGGTTACAATGAGCAGTTCTTC
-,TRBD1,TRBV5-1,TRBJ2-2,CASSSKGADTGELFF,TGCGCCAGCAGTTCCAAGGGGGCCGACACCGGGGAGCTGTTTTTT
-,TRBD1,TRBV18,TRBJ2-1,CASSPRDRAFNEQFF,TGTGCCAGCTCACCACGGGACAGGGCCTTCAATGAGCAGTTCTTC
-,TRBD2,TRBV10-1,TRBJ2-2,CASSGTSGRLNTGELFF,TGCGCCAGCAGCGGGACTAGCGGACGACTAAACACCGGGGAGCTGTTTTTT
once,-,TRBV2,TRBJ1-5,CASRLLGISNQPQHF,TGTGCCAGCCGACTTCTAGGGATAAGCAATCAGCCCCAGCATTTT
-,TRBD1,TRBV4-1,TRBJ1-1,CASSQDPDRGRKAFF,TGCGCCAGCAGCCAAGACCCCGACAGGGGCCGGAAAGCTTTCTTT
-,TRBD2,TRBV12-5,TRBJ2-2,CASAKRGEFADTGELFF,TGTGCTAGTGCCAAACGGGGGGAATTCGCGGACACCGGGGAGCTGTTTTTT
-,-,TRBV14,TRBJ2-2,CASSATANTGELFF,TGTGCCAGCAGCGCGACCGCCAACACCGGGGAGCTGTTTTTT
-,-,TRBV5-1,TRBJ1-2,CASSLLGDDYGYTF,TGCGCCAGCAGTTTATTGGGGGACGACTATGGCTACACCTTC
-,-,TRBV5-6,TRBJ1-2,CASSYGTTMAF,TGTGCCAGCAGCTACGGGACAACAATGGCCTTC
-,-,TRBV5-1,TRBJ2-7,CASSLAQPGDEQYF,TGCGCCAGCAGCTTGGCACAGCCTGGTGACGAGCAGTACTTC
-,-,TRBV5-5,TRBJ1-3,CASSLGFGTDGNTIYF,TGTGCCAGCAGCTTAGGATTTGGGACCGATGGAAACACCATATATTTT
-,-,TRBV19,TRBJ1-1,CASSTRDRNTEAFF,TGTGCCAGTAGTACCCGTGACAGGAACACTGAAGCTTTCTTT
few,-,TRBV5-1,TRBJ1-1,CASSLDSANTEAFF,TGCGCCAGCAGCTTGGACTCAGCTAACACTGAAGCTTTCTTT
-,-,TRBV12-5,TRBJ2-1,CASGLVGGTGFLAGNNEQFF,TGTGCTAGTGGTTTGGTAGGAGGGACAGGGTTCCTAGCGGGAAACAATGAGCAGTTCTTC
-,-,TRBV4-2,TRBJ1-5,CASSQATGVGAVSSNQPQHF,TGTGCCAGCAGCCAAGCCACCGGGGTAGGAGCAGTTAGTAGCAATCAGCCCCAGCATTTT
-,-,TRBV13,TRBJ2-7,CASSLGGTAYEQYF,TGTGCCAGCAGCTTAGGCGGGACTGCCTACGAGCAGTACTTC
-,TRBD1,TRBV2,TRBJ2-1,CASNPTGALYNEQFF,TGTGCCAGCAACCCAACAGGGGCTTTATACAATGAGCAGTTCTTC
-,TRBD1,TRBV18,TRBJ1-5,CASSLDRADQPQHF,TGTGCCAGCTCACTCGACAGGGCCGATCAGCCCCAGCATTTT
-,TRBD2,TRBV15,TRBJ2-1,CATSRDLGVTSLEQFF,TGTGCCACCAGCAGAGATCTGGGGGTGACTAGCCTTGAGCAGTTCTTC
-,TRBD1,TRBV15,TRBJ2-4,CATSVPGGLFQNIQYF,TGTGCCACCAGCGTCCCAGGGGGCCTCTTCCAAAACATTCAGTACTTC
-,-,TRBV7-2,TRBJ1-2,CASNQINYGYTF,TGTGCCAGCAACCAGATTAACTATGGCTACACCTTC
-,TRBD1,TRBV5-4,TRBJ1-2,CASSLTRGGYGYTF,TGTGCCAGCAGCTTAACCAGGGGGGGCTATGGCTACACCTTC
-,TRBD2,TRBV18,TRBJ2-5,CASSPGLAGGETQYF,TGTGCCAGCTCGCCGGGACTAGCGGGAGGAGAGACCCAGTACTTC
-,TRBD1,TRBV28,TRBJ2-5,CASRVTGARETQYF,TGTGCCAGCAGAGTTACAGGGGCCAGGGAGACCCAGTACTTC
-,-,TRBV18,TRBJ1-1,CASSLSGRVNTEAFF,TGTGCCAGCTCCCTCTCCGGACGGGTGAACACTGAAGCTTTCTTT
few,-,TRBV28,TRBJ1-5,CASSLSLPRGRNSNQPQHF,TGTGCCAGCAGTTTGTCTCTTCCCCGGGGTCGAAATAGCAATCAGCCCCAGCATTTT
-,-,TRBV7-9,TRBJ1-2,CASSWDIGRRALLGYTF,TGTGCCAGCAGCTGGGACATCGGGCGCCGGGCCCTTTTAGGCTACACCTTC
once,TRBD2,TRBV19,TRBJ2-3,CASTPGLGADTQYF,TGTGCCAGTACCCCAGGACTAGGGGCAGATACGCAGTATTTT
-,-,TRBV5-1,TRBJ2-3,CASSLAVRDTQYF,TGCGCCAGCAGCTTGGCTGTGCGGGATACGCAGTATTTT
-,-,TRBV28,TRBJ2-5,CASSSPIRGQETQYF,TGTGCCAGCAGTTCCCCCATTCGGGGGCAAGAGACCCAGTACTTC
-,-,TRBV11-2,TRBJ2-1,CASSLITDYNEQFF,TGTGCCAGCAGCTTAATCACAGATTACAATGAGCAGTTCTTC
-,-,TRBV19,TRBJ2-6,CASRNSGANVLTF,TGTGCCAGTAGAAACTCTGGGGCCAACGTCCTGACTTTC
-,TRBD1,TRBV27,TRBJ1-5,CASRQAGTGARIQPQHF,TGTGCCAGCAGGCAAGCCGGGACAGGGGCCAGGATTCAGCCCCAGCATTTT
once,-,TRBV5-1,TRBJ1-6,CASSLEGQAPTLHF,TGCGCCAGCAGCTTGGAAGGGCAGGCCCCCACCCTCCACTTT
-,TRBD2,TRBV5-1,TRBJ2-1,CASSLLAGGNNEQFF,TGCGCCAGCAGCTTACTAGCGGGAGGCAACAATGAGCAGTTCTTC
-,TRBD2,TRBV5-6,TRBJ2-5,CASRGRGGQETQYF,TGTGCCAGCAGGGGACGGGGGGGCCAAGAGACCCAGTACTTC
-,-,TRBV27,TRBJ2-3,CASSLYPSGSAGPDTQYF,TGTGCCAGCAGTTTATACCCTTCTGGGTCGGCGGGACCAGATACGCAGTATTTT
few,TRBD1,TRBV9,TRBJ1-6,CASSRGNRGGNSPLHF,TGTGCCAGCAGTAGAGGAAACAGGGGGGGAAATTCACCCCTCCACTTT
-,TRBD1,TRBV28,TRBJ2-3,CASSSRTGQEYF,TGTGCCAGCAGTTCGCGGACAGGGCAGGAGTATTTT
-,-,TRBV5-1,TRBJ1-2,CASSSDPGQDNYGYTF,TGCGCCAGCAGCTCCGACCCGGGACAAGATAACTATGGCTACACCTTC